This T cell receptor (beta chain) was observed in a study of shared clonotypes between healthy human individuals. The authors divided CD4+ cells into CD45RA+ naive and CD45RA-negative memory subsets. The CDR3 is made up of 13 amino acids. The germline V gene has CDR1 MNHNS and CDR2 SASEGT. J lost 9 bases, V lost 1 base, and 4 bases had no gene match. Sequenced by immunoSEQ multiplex PCR; TCRdb stores in-frame clones only, minus some. Counted here are 2 million to 2.5 million clones, nearly 97% occurring once; the ten biggest clones make up roughly 0.13%. Sequenced sample: naive CD4+ T cells sorted from blood. Stated subset: CD45RA+ positively selected. The rearrangement uses TRBV6-1 and TRBJ2-7, with 9 bases matching TRBD2. The source of this sequence is a man between 18 and 29 years old in good health. CDR3 sequence: CASSEELRGGQYF. For the CDR3, the DNA is TGTGCCAGCAGTGAAGAACTGCGGGGGGGGCAGTACTTC.